This is a list of T cell receptor beta chains from one sample in a study of T cell responses to AZD1222 COVID-19 vaccine. Libraries were prepared by immunoSEQ multiplex PCR; TCRdb keeps only in-frame clonotypes and omits some of them. The data show 100,000 to 150,000 clones, 70% to 90% seen once. This specimen consisted of peripheral blood, obtained on day 0 of AZD1222 vaccination. These receptors were collected from an adult in good health. CDR3s include the opening cysteine and the closing phenylalanine or tryptophan. Each record gives: clone size, V gene, J gene, CDR3 protein. The size of a clone is reported for some rows only, either as once, few or many, or as a class for expanded clones.

clone size: once
V gene: TRBV20-1
J gene: TRBJ1-1
CDR3 protein: CSASAGGTEAFF

clone size: .
V gene: TRBV5-4
J gene: TRBJ2-3
CDR3 protein: CASSPWGLAGSTDTQYF

clone size: .
V gene: TRBV4-2
J gene: TRBJ2-2
CDR3 protein: CASSQEGTGPFNTGELFF

clone size: .
V gene: TRBV6-5
J gene: TRBJ2-1
CDR3 protein: CASKPGEYNEQFF

clone size: .
V gene: TRBV27
J gene: TRBJ1-1
CDR3 protein: CASSLSGDATEAFF

clone size: once
V gene: TRBV5-1
J gene: TRBJ1-6
CDR3 protein: CASSLAGYGSPLHF

clone size: .
V gene: TRBV7-9
J gene: TRBJ1-6
CDR3 protein: CASSHSGQGNSPLHF

clone size: once
V gene: TRBV25-1
J gene: TRBJ2-6
CDR3 protein: CASGGFDGANVLTF

clone size: .
V gene: TRBV10-3
J gene: TRBJ2-7
CDR3 protein: CAISYTTGNEQYF

clone size: .
V gene: TRBV7-8
J gene: TRBJ1-1
CDR3 protein: CASSRQETETEAFF

clone size: .
V gene: TRBV11-1
J gene: TRBJ1-1
CDR3 protein: CASSFSQGNTEAFF

clone size: .
V gene: TRBV5-5
J gene: TRBJ2-7
CDR3 protein: CASSLTVYEQYF

clone size: .
V gene: TRBV18
J gene: TRBJ2-7
CDR3 protein: CASSRGARNYEQYF

clone size: .
V gene: TRBV27
J gene: TRBJ1-2
CDR3 protein: CASSSSRLRYGYTF

clone size: once
V gene: TRBV13
J gene: TRBJ1-6
CDR3 protein: CASTERGYNSPLHF

clone size: once
V gene: TRBV7-8
J gene: TRBJ2-1
CDR3 protein: CASSLMIAANEQFF

clone size: once
V gene: TRBV28
J gene: TRBJ1-1
CDR3 protein: CASSLLGWGTEAFF

clone size: .
V gene: TRBV6-2/TRBV6-3
J gene: TRBJ2-7
CDR3 protein: CASSINPRTGFEQYF

clone size: .
V gene: TRBV5-1
J gene: TRBJ2-5
CDR3 protein: CASSSQTAQETQYF